The 26 T cell receptor beta chains below were found in one sample sequenced in a study of tumor-infiltrating lymphocytes in localized non-small cell lung cancer (dated by TCRdb to the early 2020s). Receptors were amplified or captured by the immunoSEQ multiplex PCR assay. TCRdb stores this immuneACCESS table with in-frame sequences only. Part of the clones is absent; in the studies checked, under half of the shortfall reflects unresolved V genes, and no reason is known for the rest. The sample table contains 20,000 to 25,000 clones; only one count was recorded for approximately 80% of them. The top ten constitute less than 3.5% of the sample. The sample comprised lung tumor tissue. The source is a human donor with non-small cell lung cancer.

DNA for the CDR3: TGTGCCAGCAGTGACGGACAATACAATGAGCAGTTCTTC. Amino acid sequence: CASSDGQYNEQFF. The chain recombines TRBV6-4 with TRBJ2-1; D may be TRBD1 (5 bases). The V end lost 2 bases, the J end lost 4 bases, and 6 bases lay between the germline ends. This CDR3 contains 13 residues. Germline V gene lookup returns CDR1 MRHNA and CDR2 SNTAGT.

This clone was counted between two and nine times. The rearrangement uses TRBV18 and TRBJ2-7; D is ambiguous. The CDR3 runs to 13 residues. Germline CDR1 and CDR2: KGHSH and LQKENI. V was pared by 3 bases and J by 3 bases, with 9 bases between. Written as DNA, the CDR3 is TGTGCCAGCTCACCGAAGCTAGACTACGAGCAGTACTTC. It is translated as CASSPKLDYEQYF.

J is TRBJ2-7 and V is TRBV6-5; 8 nucleotides line up with TRBD2. The V gene end was trimmed by 4 bases and the J gene end by 6 bases; junction bases not matched to a gene: 8. Germline-derived CDR1 and CDR2 are MNHEY and SVGAGI. This CDR3 is 14 amino acids long. The CDR3 coding sequence is TGTGCCAGCAGTTCGGGGACTAGTCTTGGCGAGCAGTACTTC. It translates to CASSSGTSLGEQYF.

The chain has TRBV6-1 and TRBJ1-5; D ambiguous. This CDR3 contains 16 residues. Germline-derived CDR1 and CDR2 are MNHNS and SASEGT. Deletions cut 4 bases from V and 0 bases from J, with 13 bases between. DNA of the CDR3: TGTGCCAGCAGTGGAACGACGGGGTATAGCAATCAGCCCCAGCATTTT. Protein sequence: CASSGTTGYSNQPQHF.

This clone has more than one count but fewer than ten. The chain uses TRBV4-1 and TRBJ2-1; D gene ambiguous. The ends were cut back, 0 bases at V and 5 bases at J, with 11 bases in the middle. The germline gives CDR1 MGHRA, CDR2 YSYEKL. The CDR3 covers 15 residues. The CDR3 nucleotides are TGCGCCAGCAGCCAAGATCGGGCGAACCACAATGAGCAGTTCTTC. It yields the protein CASSQDRANHNEQFF.

There are a few counts of this clone. The rearrangement uses TRBV7-9 and TRBJ2-7; D call uncertain. Germline lookup yields CDR1 SEHNR and CDR2 FQNEAQ (reference sequence). V gave up 6 bases and J gave up 0 bases, with 6 bases separating them. The length of the CDR3 is 12 residues. CDR3 in amino acids: CASSPSSYEQYF. CDR3 in DNA: TGTGCCAGCAGTCCGAGCTCCTACGAGCAGTACTTC.

The rearrangement links TRBV2 to TRBJ2-1; 13 bases map to TRBD2. V was pared by 0 bases and J by 9 bases, with 2 bases of the junction left unmatched. CDR3 size: 15 residues. The germline gives CDR1 SNHLY, CDR2 FYNNEI. DNA for the CDR3: TGTGCCAGCAGTGAAGCCGGACTAGCGGGGGCTGAGCAGTTCTTC. It yields the protein CASSEAGLAGAEQFF.

The CDR3 DNA is TGCGCCAGCAGCTTGGACAGGTACAATGAGCAGTTCTTC. Translating it yields CASSLDRYNEQFF. The chain recombines TRBV5-1 with TRBJ2-1, with TRBD1 as a possible D gene (5 bases). CDR1 SGHRS and CDR2 YFSETQ come from the germline V gene. V lost 0 bases and J lost 4, with 5 bases in between. This CDR3 comprises 13 residues.

The chain couples TRBV6-5 to TRBJ2-2; the D gene is possibly TRBD1 (6 bases). Germline CDR1 and CDR2: MNHEY and SVGAGI. The CDR3 is 14 amino acids. Trimming shortened V by 6 bases and J by 6 bases, and 14 bases separated the two germline ends. CDR3: CASREDSPPGELFF. DNA of the CDR3: TGTGCCAGCAGGGAGGACAGTCCACCCGGGGAGCTGTTTTTT.

This clone was observed a single time. V is TRBV19 and J is TRBJ1-1; D may be TRBD1 (5 bases). This CDR3 contains 14 residues. Germline V gene lookup returns CDR1 LNHDA and CDR2 SQIVND (reference sequence). Trimming pared 8 bases from V and 7 bases from J, leaving 20 bases between. In DNA form, the CDR3 reads TGTGCCAGTGAGCGCCAGGGAAAGGTCGGTGAAGCTTTCTTT. The encoded protein is CASERQGKVGEAFF. The variable domain in full, completed from reference TRBV19 and TRBJ1-1, reads DGGITQSPKYLFRKEGQNVTLSCEQNLNHDAMYWYRQDPGQGLRLIYYSQIVNDFQKGDIAEGYSVSREKKESFPLTVTSAQKNPTAFYLCASERQGKVGEAFFGQGTRLTVV.

Written as DNA, the CDR3 is TGTGCCAGCAGCCAAAGAATAGGACTAGCGGAGAATACGCAGTATTTT. As protein: CASSQRIGLAENTQYF. The rearrangement uses TRBV14 and TRBJ2-3; 10 nucleotides match TRBD2. Germline V CDR1 and CDR2: SGHDN, FVKESK. The CDR3 contains 16 residues. J gave up 7 bases and V 2 bases, and 9 bases lay outside the gene matches.

Written as DNA, the CDR3 is TGTGCCAGCAGCTCCTTGGACGCGAACACTGAAGCTTTCTTT. Translation gives CASSSLDANTEAFF. This chain uses TRBV11-2 with TRBJ1-1; no firm D call. Germline assignment: CDR1 SGHAT and CDR2 FQNNGV. This CDR3 contains 14 residues. The V end was cut by 4 bases, the J end by 1 base, with 10 bases between.

Only a few counts were recorded for this clone. The genes are TRBV19 and TRBJ1-1; the D is unclear. From germline, CDR1 is LNHDA and CDR2 SQIVND (reference sequence). V was cut by 5 bases and J by 5 bases, with 12 bases left in between. The CDR3 loop spans 13 amino acids. CDR3: CASSGIWRTEAFF. The CDR3 bases are TGTGCCAGTAGTGGAATCTGGAGGACTGAAGCTTTCTTT.

The rearrangement joins TRBV19 to TRBJ2-7, with D perhaps matching TRBD2 (6 bases). Trimming shortened V by 5 bases and J by 6 bases, and 20 bases separated the two germline ends. Per germline, CDR1 LNHDA and CDR2 SQIVND (reference sequence). This CDR3 has 15 residues. As DNA, the CDR3 is TGTGCCAGTAGTCCCCGCACAGGACCCGGGGGCGAGCAGTACTTC. The encoded protein is CASSPRTGPGGEQYF.

J is TRBJ1-1 and V is TRBV7-2, with 9 bases that match TRBD1. Trimming cost V 0 bases and J 7 bases; bases outside gene matches: 6. CDR3 length equals 15 residues. Germline V gene sequence: CDR1 SGHTA, CDR2 FQGNSA. The CDR3 sequence: CASSLAGTGTVEAFF. The CDR3 region has the DNA TGTGCCAGCAGCTTAGCCGGGACAGGGACGGTTGAAGCTTTCTTT.

V usage is TRBV4-2 and J usage is TRBJ1-1; the match to TRBD1 covers 7 bases. Germline CDR1 is LGHNA and CDR2 is YNFKEQ. V shed 0 bases, J shed 8 bases, and the junction held 6 bases outside the gene matches. CDR3 size: 14 residues. The chain's CDR3 is CASSQERVGGEAFF. Here the CDR3 DNA reads TGTGCCAGCAGCCAAGAACGGGTAGGGGGCGAAGCTTTCTTT.

The chain combines TRBV18 with TRBJ1-1, with D possibly being TRBD1 (5 bases). CDR3 size: 17 residues. In germline, CDR1 is KGHSH, CDR2 LQKENI. Trimming removed 0 bases at V and 0 bases at J, with 14 bases between. CDR3 bases: TGTGCCAGCTCACCACCGAGAGACAGACCTATGAACACTGAAGCTTTCTTT. Translation gives CASSPPRDRPMNTEAFF.

V and J are TRBV5-1 and TRBJ2-7; 7 bases are shared with TRBD2. Germline assignment: CDR1 SGHRS and CDR2 YFSETQ. The CDR3 is 16 amino acids. Trimming took 0 bases from V and 0 from J; bases not matched to a gene: 6. The DNA for the CDR3 is TGCGCCAGCAGCTTGGAAGCTAGCGGATACTCCTACGAGCAGTACTTC. Translation: CASSLEASGYSYEQYF.

The CDR3 DNA follows: TGTGCCAGCAGTGAAGCGGCCAGATCCTACGAGCAGTACTTC. It specifies CASSEAARSYEQYF. The V call is TRBV6-1, the J call TRBJ2-7; no clear D gene. The V gene lost 0 bases and the J gene lost 1 base, with 7 bases spanning the gap. The CDR3 consists of 14 residues. Germline values: CDR1 MNHNS, CDR2 SASEGT.

The rearrangement joins TRBV11-2 to TRBJ2-3; TRBD2 agrees at 8 bases. The germline V gene encodes CDR1 SGHAT and CDR2 FQNNGV. The CDR3 covers 15 residues. The junction had 3 bases not matched to a gene; V was cut back by 0 bases and J by 4 bases. The CDR3 spells CASSLEAGEADTQYF. The CDR3 DNA reads TGTGCCAGCAGCTTAGAAGCGGGAGAGGCAGATACGCAGTATTTT. Full variable domain (remainder filled in from reference TRBV11-2 and TRBJ2-3): EAGVAQSPRYKIIEKRQSVAFWCNPISGHATLYWYQQILGQGPKLLIQFQNNGVVDDSQLPKDRFSAERLKGVDSTLKIQPAKLEDSAVYLCASSLEAGEADTQYFGPGTRLTVL.

This chain links TRBV7-9 with TRBJ2-2; perhaps TRBD1 as D (5 bases). From germline, CDR1 is SEHNR and CDR2 FQNEAQ (reference sequence). The CDR3 extends over 13 amino acids. V dropped 8 bases and J dropped 2 bases, with 9 bases sitting between them. CDR3 sequence: CASYRTNTGELFF. The CDR3 DNA sequence: TGTGCCAGCTATAGGACAAACACCGGGGAGCTGTTTTTT.

The rearrangement links TRBV10-3 to TRBJ1-1; D is unclear. Between the trimmed V and J ends, which lost 3 bases and 0 bases, there was a span of 5 bases. Germline lookup yields CDR1 ENHRY and CDR2 SYGVKD. The CDR3 is 13 amino acids. In DNA, the CDR3 is TGTGCCATCAGTGACAAAATGAACACTGAAGCTTTCTTT. Protein: CAISDKMNTEAFF.

In this sample, this clone turned up a few times. V is TRBV15 and J is TRBJ2-7, with 8 bases matching TRBD1. Germline V gives CDR1 LNHNV, CDR2 YYDKDF (reference sequence). CDR3 length: 16 residues. J was trimmed by 2 bases and V by 0 bases; bases with no gene match: 6. DNA for the CDR3: TGTGCCACCAGCAGAGAGCGGCAGGGGGCCGCCTACGAGCAGTACTTC. It codes for CATSRERQGAAYEQYF. Supplemented by reference TRBV15 and TRBJ2-7, the full variable domain reads DAMVIQNPRYQVTQFGKPVTLSCSQTLNHNVMYWYQQKSSQAPKLLFHYYDKDFNNEADTPDNFQSRRPNTSFCFLDIRSPGLGDTAMYLCATSRERQGAAYEQYFGPGTRLTVT.

V gene TRBV18 combines with J gene TRBJ1-1; D is possibly TRBD1 (5 bases). The CDR3 contains 16 residues. Trimming removed 5 bases from V and 5 bases from J, with 21 bases in between. CDR1 and CDR2 from the germline V gene are KGHSH and LQKENI. The CDR3 sequence is CASSYKSLGLGTEAFF. In nucleotides, the CDR3 is TGTGCCAGCTCATACAAATCGCTGGGGCTGGGGACTGAAGCTTTCTTT.

The rearrangement links TRBV5-6 to TRBJ2-1; 10 bases fit TRBD2. V dropped 5 bases and J dropped 5; count of bases not matched to a gene: 10. The V gene's germline CDR1 is SGHDT and CDR2 YYEEEE. The CDR3 loop spans 16 amino acids. CDR3 protein: CASSPSRTSGHNEQFF. The DNA for the CDR3 is TGTGCCAGCAGTCCATCCCGGACTAGCGGTCACAATGAGCAGTTCTTC.

The chain is built from TRBV7-9 and TRBJ2-3; 8 positions match TRBD1. Germline CDR1 is SEHNR and CDR2 is FQNEAQ (reference sequence). With 10 bases clipped from V and 2 bases from J, the junction kept 5 bases outside the gene matches. The CDR3 is made up of 13 amino acids. CDR3 sequence (DNA): TGTGCCACCGGGACAGGAAACACAGATACGCAGTATTTT. Translated: CATGTGNTDTQYF.